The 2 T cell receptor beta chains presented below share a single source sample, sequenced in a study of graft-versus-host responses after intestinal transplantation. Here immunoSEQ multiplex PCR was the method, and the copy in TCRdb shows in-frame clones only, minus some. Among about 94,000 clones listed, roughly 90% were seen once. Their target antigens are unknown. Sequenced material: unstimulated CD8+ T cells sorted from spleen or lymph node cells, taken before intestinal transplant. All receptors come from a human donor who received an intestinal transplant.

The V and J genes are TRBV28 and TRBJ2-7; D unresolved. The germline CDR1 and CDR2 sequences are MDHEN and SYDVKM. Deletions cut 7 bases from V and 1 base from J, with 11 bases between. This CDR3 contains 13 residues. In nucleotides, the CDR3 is TGTGCCAGCATCTCCGGTTTTTCCTACGAGCAGTACTTC. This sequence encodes CASISGFSYEQYF.

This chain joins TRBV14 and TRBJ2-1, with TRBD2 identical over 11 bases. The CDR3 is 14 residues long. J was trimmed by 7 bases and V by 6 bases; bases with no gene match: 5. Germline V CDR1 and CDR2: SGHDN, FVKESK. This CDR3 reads CASRTSGNGNEQFF. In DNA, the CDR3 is TGTGCCAGCAGGACTAGCGGGAATGGGAATGAGCAGTTCTTC.